This TCR beta chain stems from a study of graft-versus-host responses after intestinal transplantation. Study results and caveats: High graft-versus-host to host-versus-graft clonal ratios were found in allografts of patients who had graft-donor T cell macrochimerism.

The method was immunoSEQ multiplex PCR; TCRdb's version includes in-frame clones alone and lacks a portion of them. The data show some 100,000 clones, 87% seen once. Comment on this clone: Its antigen is unidentified.

The CDR3 length is 15 residues. V gave up 3 bases and J gave up 2 bases; unmatched junction bases: 4. The V gene's germline CDR1 is SEHNR and CDR2 FQNEAQ (reference sequence). This sample comprised unstimulated CD4+ T cells sorted from spleen or lymph node cells, obtained before transplant. This chain links TRBV7-9 with TRBJ1-2; 9 positions match TRBD1. The TCR comes from a human donor who was the organ donor for an intestinal transplant. This CDR3 is CASSFWDRANYGYTF. Here the CDR3 DNA reads TGTGCCAGCAGCTTTTGGGACAGGGCGAACTATGGCTACACCTTC.